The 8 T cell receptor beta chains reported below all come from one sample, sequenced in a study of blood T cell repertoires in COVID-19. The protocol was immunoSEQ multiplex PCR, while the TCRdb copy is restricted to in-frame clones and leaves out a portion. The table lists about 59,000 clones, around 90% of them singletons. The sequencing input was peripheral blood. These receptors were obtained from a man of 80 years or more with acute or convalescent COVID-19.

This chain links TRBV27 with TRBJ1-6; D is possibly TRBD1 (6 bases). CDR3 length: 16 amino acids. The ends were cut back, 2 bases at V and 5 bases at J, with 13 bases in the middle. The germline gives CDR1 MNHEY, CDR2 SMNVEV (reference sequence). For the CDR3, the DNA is TGTGCCAGCAGTTTAAGGCGGGGGCATAATAATTCACCCCTCCACTTT. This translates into CASSLRRGHNNSPLHF.

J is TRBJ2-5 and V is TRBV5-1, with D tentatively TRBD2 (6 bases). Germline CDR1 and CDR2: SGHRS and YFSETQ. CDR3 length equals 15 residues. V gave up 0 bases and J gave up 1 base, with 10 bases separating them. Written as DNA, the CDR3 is TGCGCCAGCAGCTTGGCGCCCGGGGGCCAAGAGACCCAGTACTTC. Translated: CASSLAPGGQETQYF.

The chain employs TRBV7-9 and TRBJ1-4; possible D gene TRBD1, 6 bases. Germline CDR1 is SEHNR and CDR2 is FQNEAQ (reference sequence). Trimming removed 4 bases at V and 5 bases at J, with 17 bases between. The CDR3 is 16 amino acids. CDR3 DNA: TGTGCCAGCAGCTCACCAAAGGGGGGGAGCAATGAAAAACTGTTTTTT. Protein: CASSSPKGGSNEKLFF.

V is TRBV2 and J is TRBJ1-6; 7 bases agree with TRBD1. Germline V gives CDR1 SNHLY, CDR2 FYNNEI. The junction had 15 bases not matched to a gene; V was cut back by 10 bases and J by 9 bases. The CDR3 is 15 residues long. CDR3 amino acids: CATYGSAGGISPLHF. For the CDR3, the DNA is TGTGCCACCTACGGGTCGGCAGGGGGTATTTCACCCCTCCACTTT.

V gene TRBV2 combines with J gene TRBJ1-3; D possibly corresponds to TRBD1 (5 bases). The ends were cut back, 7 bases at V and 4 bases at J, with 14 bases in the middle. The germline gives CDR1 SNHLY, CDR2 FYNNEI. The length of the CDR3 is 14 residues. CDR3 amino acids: CASIEGQGGNTIYF. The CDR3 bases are TGTGCCAGCATCGAAGGGCAGGGAGGAAACACCATATATTTT.

In DNA form, the CDR3 reads TGTGCCAGCAGCCTAGGTGACAGGGGGCACCAAGAGACCCAGTACTTC. This gives the protein CASSLGDRGHQETQYF. The gene calls are TRBV7-9 and TRBJ2-5; 10 bases agree with TRBD1. The V and J ends lost 5 bases and 0 bases, in that order; junction bases with no gene match: 6. The CDR3 is 16 residues long. Looked up from germline, CDR1 is SEHNR and CDR2 is FQNEAQ (reference sequence).

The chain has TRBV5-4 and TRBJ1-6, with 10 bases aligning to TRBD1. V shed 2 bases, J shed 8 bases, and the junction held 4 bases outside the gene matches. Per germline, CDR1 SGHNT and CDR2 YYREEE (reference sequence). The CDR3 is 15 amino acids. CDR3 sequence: CASSFDRGQYSPLHF. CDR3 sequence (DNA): TGTGCCAGCAGCTTTGACAGGGGGCAGTATTCACCCCTCCACTTT.

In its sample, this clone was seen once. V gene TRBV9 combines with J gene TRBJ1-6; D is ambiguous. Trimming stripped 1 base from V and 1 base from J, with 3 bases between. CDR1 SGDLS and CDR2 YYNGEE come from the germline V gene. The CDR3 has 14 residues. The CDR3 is CASSVQSYNSPLHF. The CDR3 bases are TGTGCCAGCAGCGTACAGTCCTATAATTCACCCCTCCACTTT.